Below are 28 T cell receptor beta chains sequenced from a single sample in a study of technical replicates of blood from several donors. Data came from immunoSEQ multiplex PCR; TCRdb stores just in-frame clones and leaves some out. The table records over 90,000 clones, 95% of them present only once. The specimen was T cells isolated from PBMCs. The receptors derive from a human donor in good health.

J is TRBJ1-1 and V is TRBV7-9; D not certain. Germline V gene lookup returns CDR1 SEHNR and CDR2 FQNEAQ (reference sequence). This CDR3 has 11 residues. Trimming stripped 2 bases from V and 11 bases from J, with 9 bases between. As DNA, the CDR3 is TGTGCCAGCAGCTTATCCGTTCGTGCTTTCTTT. Encoded protein: CASSLSVRAFF.

The CDR3 region has the DNA TGTGCCAGCAGCTTACAGGGGGGTCCTGGGGCCAACGTCCTGACTTTC. Translating gives CASSLQGGPGANVLTF. The genes are TRBV7-9 and TRBJ2-6, with D maybe TRBD1 (7 bases). Trimming removed 2 bases from V and 2 bases from J, with 10 bases in between. CDR1 is SEHNR, CDR2 FQNEAQ, per germline (reference sequence). CDR3 length: 16 residues.

This chain joins TRBV5-6 and TRBJ1-4; D ambiguous. There are 14 residues in the CDR3. The germline V gene has CDR1 SGHDT and CDR2 YYEEEE. Trimming took off 0 bases at V and 0 bases at J, with 3 bases between the two ends. The CDR3 bases are TGTGCCAGCAGCTTGGTTACAACTAATGAAAAACTGTTTTTT. Translated: CASSLVTTNEKLFF.

The chain is built from TRBV7-9 and TRBJ1-6; D gene unclear. Per germline, CDR1 SEHNR and CDR2 FQNEAQ (reference sequence). V lost 3 bases, J lost 7 bases, and 7 bases lay in between. The CDR3 is 13 residues long. The CDR3 sequence is CASSFGGNSPLHF. Written as DNA, the CDR3 is TGTGCCAGCAGCTTTGGCGGAAATTCACCCCTCCACTTT. Full variable domain (outside the CDR3, taken from reference TRBV7-9 and TRBJ1-6): DTGVSQNPRHKITKRGQNVTFRCDPISEHNRLYWYRQTLGQGPEFLTYFQNEAQLEKSRLLSDRFSAERPKGSFSTLEIQRTEQGDSAMYLCASSFGGNSPLHFGNGTRLTVT.

In its sample, this clone was seen once. The CDR3 bases are TGTGCCAGCAGTGGGCCGAATGACATTCAGTACTTC. Translated: CASSGPNDIQYF. This rearrangement joins TRBV2 to TRBJ2-4; D is ambiguous. This CDR3 region has 12 residues. Trimming took off 4 bases at V and 8 bases at J, with 9 bases between the two ends. The germline V gene has CDR1 SNHLY and CDR2 FYNNEI.

The chain uses TRBV10-3 and TRBJ1-4; weak D call: TRBD1 (5 bases). CDR3 length: 14 residues. Germline V gene sequence: CDR1 ENHRY, CDR2 SYGVKD. The germline V and J ends were trimmed by 2 bases and 7 bases, with 11 bases remaining between them. This CDR3 is CAISEAGQGEKLFF. The CDR3 bases are TGTGCCATCAGTGAGGCAGGGCAGGGTGAAAAACTGTTTTTT.

The chain is built from TRBV28 and TRBJ2-2; 7 bases match TRBD1. Per germline, CDR1 MDHEN and CDR2 SYDVKM. CDR3 length equals 16 residues. The junction had 15 bases not matched to a gene; V was cut back by 10 bases and J by 4 bases. CDR3 region: CAIQTETGPRTGELFF. The CDR3 bases are TGTGCCATCCAAACGGAGACAGGGCCTCGCACCGGGGAGCTGTTTTTT.

This clone was observed a handful of times. V usage is TRBV18 and J usage is TRBJ1-4; 12 positions agree with TRBD1. This CDR3 is built from 14 residues. Looked up from germline, CDR1 is KGHSH and CDR2 is LQKENI. The junction had 3 bases not matched to a gene; V was cut back by 5 bases and J by 8 bases. The CDR3 is CASSLGQGAEKLFF. The CDR3 DNA sequence: TGTGCCAGCTCATTGGGACAGGGGGCGGAAAAACTGTTTTTT. Complete variable domain (other parts from reference TRBV18 and TRBJ1-4): NAGVMQNPRHLVRRRGQEARLRCSPMKGHSHVYWYRQLPEEGLKFMVYLQKENIIDESGMPKERFSAEFPKEGPSILRIQQVVRGDSAAYFCASSLGQGAEKLFFGSGTQLSVL.

V gene TRBV27 combines with J gene TRBJ2-7, with 8 positions matching TRBD2. Germline V gene sequence: CDR1 MNHEY, CDR2 SMNVEV (reference sequence). The CDR3 sequence is 13 residues long. After removal of 6 bases from V and 12 bases from J, the junction contained 13 bases not matched to a gene. CDR3 region: CASSLSGGGLPYF. The CDR3, as DNA: TGTGCCAGCAGCCTAAGTGGCGGGGGGCTCCCGTACTTC.

The genes are TRBV4-1 and TRBJ1-3; TRBD1 aligns across 9 bases. The CDR3 spans 16 residues. The germline CDR1 and CDR2 sequences are MGHRA and YSYEKL. After removal of 1 base from V and 5 bases from J, the junction contained 6 bases not matched to a gene. The chain's CDR3 is CASSQVGTGRRNTIYF. For the CDR3, the DNA is TGCGCCAGCAGCCAAGTCGGGACAGGGAGGAGAAACACCATATATTTT.

The gene calls are TRBV30 and TRBJ1-1, with D possibly TRBD1 on 5 matching bases. The CDR3 runs 13 residues. V shed 0 bases and J shed 5 bases, with 10 bases lying between them. Germline CDR1 and CDR2: GTSNPN and SVGIG (reference sequence). The CDR3 DNA sequence: TGTGCCTGGAGTGTATTTGGGGGGACTGAAGCTTTCTTT. This codes for CAWSVFGGTEAFF.

The genes are TRBV7-9 and TRBJ1-1; TRBD1 might be the D (5 bases). This CDR3 is built from 15 residues. The germline gives CDR1 SEHNR, CDR2 FQNEAQ (reference sequence). V dropped 2 bases and J dropped 2 bases, with 12 bases sitting between them. CDR3 DNA sequence: TGTGCCAGCAGCTTAATCGGCGGGGGAAACACTGAAGCTTTCTTT. Translated, it gives CASSLIGGGNTEAFF.

The chain uses TRBV27 and TRBJ2-7; 9 positions agree with TRBD2. The length of the CDR3 is 15 residues. CDR1 is MNHEY and CDR2 is SMNVEV in the germline V gene (reference sequence). V dropped 2 bases and J dropped 4; count of bases not matched to a gene: 6. In nucleotides, the CDR3 is TGTGCCAGCAGTTTAATTAGCGGGGGAAGTTACGAGCAGTACTTC. It codes for CASSLISGGSYEQYF.

This clone has only one observation. J is TRBJ2-3 and V is TRBV13; 10 bases are a match to TRBD1. The CDR3 is 15 residues long. CDR1 and CDR2 (germline): PRHDT, FYEKMQ (reference sequence). After removal of 3 bases from V and 2 bases from J, the junction contained 2 bases not matched to a gene. The CDR3 here is CASSLGQGFTDTQYF. The CDR3 DNA reads TGTGCCAGCAGCTTGGGACAGGGGTTCACAGATACGCAGTATTTT.

The J gene is TRBJ2-3, the V gene TRBV5-4, with D possibly TRBD2 on 5 matching bases. V lost 1 base and J 1 base, leaving 13 bases between the germline ends. The CDR3 covers 16 residues. Germline V gene data show CDR1 as SGHNT and CDR2 as YYREEE (reference sequence). The CDR3 DNA sequence: TGTGCCAGCAGCTTGACGGCCGGGGTCGGCACAGATACGCAGTATTTT. Residues: CASSLTAGVGTDTQYF.

This rearrangement joins TRBV28 to TRBJ1-5, with TRBD1 as a possible D gene (5 bases). The CDR3 totals 14 residues. V was trimmed by 6 bases and J by 3 bases, leaving 12 bases between them. The germline CDR1 and CDR2 sequences are MDHEN and SYDVKM. In DNA, the CDR3 is TGTGCCAGCAGCTCGACAGCCCTCAATCAGCCCCAGCATTTT. Its protein is CASSSTALNQPQHF.

The CDR3 bases are TGTGCCAGCAGTGAAAAGGACAGGGGATTCACAGATACGCAGTATTTT. Translating it yields CASSEKDRGFTDTQYF. V gene TRBV2 combines with J gene TRBJ2-3; TRBD1 agrees at 9 bases. V shed 2 bases and J 2 bases; nucleotides not matched to a gene: 5. This CDR3 has 16 amino acids. Germline V CDR1 and CDR2: SNHLY, FYNNEI.

This chain uses TRBV28 with TRBJ2-5, with TRBD1 matching over 8 bases. J gave up 0 bases and V 4 bases, and 4 bases lay outside the gene matches. The CDR3 has 15 residues. CDR1 is MDHEN and CDR2 is SYDVKM in the germline V gene. The CDR3, as DNA: TGTGCCAGCAGTTCCAGGACAGGGCACCAAGAGACCCAGTACTTC. Its protein is CASSSRTGHQETQYF.

The chain joins TRBV18 to TRBJ2-7, with 7 positions matching TRBD1. The V gene end was trimmed by 3 bases and the J gene end by 2 bases; junction bases not matched to a gene: 4. CDR3 length: 14 residues. The germline V gene has CDR1 KGHSH and CDR2 LQKENI. This CDR3 is CASSPTGTAYEQYF. The DNA of the CDR3 is TGTGCCAGCTCACCTACCGGGACAGCCTACGAGCAGTACTTC.

The chain is built from TRBV6-4 and TRBJ2-1; 11 nucleotides agree with TRBD2. V lost 3 bases to trimming and J lost 7 bases; unmatched junction nucleotides: 2. CDR3 size: 14 residues. Germline CDR1 reads MRHNA; CDR2 reads SNTAGT. CDR3 sequence (DNA): TGTGCCAGCAGTGAGGTAGCGGGAGGGAATGAGCAGTTCTTC. This gives the protein CASSEVAGGNEQFF.

The chain carries TRBV15 and TRBJ2-3; TRBD1 agrees at 8 bases. The length of the CDR3 is 16 residues. Germline trimming cut 2 bases from V and 4 bases from J; bases unmatched to any gene: 8. Germline V CDR1 and CDR2: LNHNV, YYDKDF (reference sequence). CDR3 sequence reads: CATSRSRTGRADTQYF. The CDR3 region has the DNA TGTGCCACCAGCAGATCCCGGACAGGGCGGGCAGATACGCAGTATTTT.

The genes are TRBV28 and TRBJ2-1, with 10 bases matching TRBD2. CDR1 and CDR2 (germline): MDHEN, SYDVKM. Germline trimming cut 6 bases from V and 9 bases from J; bases unmatched to any gene: 11. This CDR3 is 15 amino acids long. The CDR3 DNA is TGTGCCAGCAGCGGGCTTCAGACTAGCGGGTGTGAGCAGTTCTTC. Protein: CASSGLQTSGCEQFF.

The chain joins TRBV4-1 to TRBJ2-1; 10 bases are a match to TRBD2. V trimming: 3 bases; J trimming: 6 bases; junction bases outside the gene matches: 5. Per the germline V gene, CDR1 is MGHRA and CDR2 is YSYEKL. This CDR3 has 15 residues. In DNA form, the CDR3 reads TGCGCCAGCAGCCATACTAGCGGGGATTTCAATGAGCAGTTCTTC. Protein product: CASSHTSGDFNEQFF.

J is TRBJ2-7 and V is TRBV11-3; TRBD1 aligns across 8 bases. The CDR3 runs to 13 residues. With 5 bases clipped from V and 3 bases from J, the junction kept 3 bases outside the gene matches. Germline assignment: CDR1 SGHNT and CDR2 YENEEA. The CDR3 DNA is TGTGCCAGCAGCCTGGGACAGGACTACGAGCAGTACTTC. It codes for CASSLGQDYEQYF.

V and J are TRBV27 and TRBJ2-1, with TRBD2 matching 14 bases. Trimming took 11 bases from V and 8 from J; bases not matched to a gene: 11. Germline CDR1 reads MNHEY; CDR2 reads SMNVEV (reference sequence). The CDR3 extends over 15 amino acids. The CDR3 is CAVGPGLAGEDEQFF. As DNA, the CDR3 is TGTGCCGTGGGGCCGGGACTAGCGGGAGAAGATGAGCAGTTCTTC.

The genes are TRBV5-6 and TRBJ2-5; TRBD1 aligns across 7 bases. V was pared by 6 bases and J by 5 bases, with 7 bases of the junction left unmatched. Germline V gene data show CDR1 as SGHDT and CDR2 as YYEEEE. This CDR3 is built from 13 residues. CDR3 nucleotides: TGTGCCAGCATCACCACAGGGGACGAGACCCAGTACTTC. Translating it yields CASITTGDETQYF.

The chain joins TRBV6-5 to TRBJ1-5; D gene unclear. V lost 6 bases and J 0 bases, leaving 12 bases between the germline ends. The CDR3 contains 15 residues. The germline CDR1 and CDR2 sequences are MNHEY and SVGAGI. CDR3 amino acids: CASRTKPYSNQPQHF. The CDR3 DNA is TGTGCCAGCAGAACGAAGCCATATAGCAATCAGCCCCAGCATTTT.

The rearrangement links TRBV18 to TRBJ2-3; tentative D call: TRBD1 (5 bases). Germline lookup yields CDR1 KGHSH and CDR2 LQKENI. There are 15 residues in the CDR3. The germline V and J ends were trimmed by 3 bases and 2 bases, with 12 bases remaining between them. The CDR3 loop reads CASSPLQENTDTQYF. The CDR3 coding sequence is TGTGCCAGCTCACCGTTACAGGAGAACACAGATACGCAGTATTTT.